This T cell receptor beta chain was captured by sequencing in a study of T cell responses to AZD1222 COVID-19 vaccine. Turning to this clone: The antigen remains undetermined.

Study-wide results and caveats: Close to half of all spike-specific TCRs reportedly target regions of the variants that are unmutated.

The CDR3 length is 14 residues. V gave up 2 bases and J gave up 3 bases, with 7 bases separating them. Germline V gene data show CDR1 as ENHRY and CDR2 as SYGVKD. The assay was immunoSEQ multiplex PCR, and TCRdb's table has in-frame clones only and misses some. Found here are 150,000 to 200,000 clones, approximately 90% of them singletons; the top ten hold under 8%. This chain links TRBV10-3 with TRBJ2-2, with D maybe TRBD1 (6 bases). The TCR comes from an adult in good health. The sequences come from peripheral blood, collected on day 0 of AZD1222 vaccination. CDR3 amino acids: CAISEGQYTGELFF. DNA of the CDR3: TGTGCCATCAGTGAGGGACAGTACACCGGGGAGCTGTTTTTT.